This T cell receptor (beta chain) stems from a study of T cells in localized non-small cell lung cancer. Whole-study findings and limits: Appearing in adjacent lung were a median about 57 of the top 100 tumor clones. Heterogeneity remains possible, as sequencing covered one tumor region only. Uninvolved nearby lung showed the greatest T cell clonality, exceeding that found in tumor.

This CDR3 is built from 16 residues. V was cut by 0 bases and J by 0 bases, with 11 bases left in between. Per germline, CDR1 KGHSY and CDR2 FQNENV. Some clones are missing from TCRdb's copy, which holds only in-frame ones; the method was immunoSEQ multiplex PCR. The sample shows 2,500 to 3,500 clones, about two fifths of them seen only once. Comments on this clone: Its specificity is unknown.

The chain has TRBV16 and TRBJ1-1, with D perhaps matching TRBD1 (5 bases). The sequencing used lung tumor tissue, collected before any cancer treatment. The receptor was isolated from a male donor aged 60 or over with stage I squamous cell lung carcinoma. CDR3 residues: CASSQSGQNMNTEAFF. The CDR3 bases are TGTGCCAGCAGCCAATCCGGACAAAACATGAACACTGAAGCTTTCTTT.